Reported below is one T cell receptor (beta chain). Its antigen is as yet unknown. Different DNA sequences within this sample yield the same CDR3. The sample originates from a study of cytomegalovirus exposure and HLA in healthy donors. Points from the study as a whole: Accurate HLA-A and HLA-B prediction from TCR beta sequences was reported for most subjects.

CDR3 size: 14 residues. CDR1 and CDR2 from the germline V gene are SNHLY and FYNNEI. The J segment lost 1 base and the V segment lost 5 bases, leaving 4 bases of the junction unmatched. PCR employed 60 Vbeta and 13 Jbeta primers. Data came from immunoSEQ multiplex PCR; TCRdb stores just in-frame clones and leaves some out. The sample shows 100,000 to 150,000 clones, roughly 9% of them seen only once. This clonotype originated in a middle-aged woman in good health and CMV-seropositive. V gene TRBV2 combines with J gene TRBJ1-1; 7 bases align to TRBD1. The source material was PBMCs. DNA of the CDR3: TGTGCCAGCAGTAGACAGGGTCCGAACACTGAAGCTTTCTTT. This sequence encodes CASSRQGPNTEAFF. Full variable domain (outside the CDR3, taken from reference TRBV2 and TRBJ1-1): EPEVTQTPSHQVTQMGQEVILRCVPISNHLYFYWYRQILGQKVEFLVSFYNNEISEKSEIFDDQFSVERPDGSNFTLKIRSTKLEDSAMYFCASSRQGPNTEAFFGQGTRLTVV.